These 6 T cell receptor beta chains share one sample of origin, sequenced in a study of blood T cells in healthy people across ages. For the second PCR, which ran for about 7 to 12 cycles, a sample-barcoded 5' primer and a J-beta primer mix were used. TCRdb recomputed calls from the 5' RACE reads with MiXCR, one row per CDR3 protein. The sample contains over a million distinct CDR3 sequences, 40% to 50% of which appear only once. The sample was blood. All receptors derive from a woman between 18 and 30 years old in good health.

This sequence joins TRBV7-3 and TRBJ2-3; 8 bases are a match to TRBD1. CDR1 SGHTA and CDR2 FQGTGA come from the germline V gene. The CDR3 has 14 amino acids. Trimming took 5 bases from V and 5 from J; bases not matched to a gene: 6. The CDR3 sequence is CASSTGQGLDTQYF. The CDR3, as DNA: TGTGCCAGCAGCACCGGACAGGGCTTAGATACGCAGTATTTT.

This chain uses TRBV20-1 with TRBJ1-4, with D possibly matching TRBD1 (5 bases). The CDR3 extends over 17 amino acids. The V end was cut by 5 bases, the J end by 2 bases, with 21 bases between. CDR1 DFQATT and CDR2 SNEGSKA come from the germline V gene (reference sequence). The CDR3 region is CSAWGRPAGPTNEKLFF. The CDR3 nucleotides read TGCAGTGCTTGGGGACGCCCGGCGGGACCGACTAATGAAAAACTGTTTTTT.

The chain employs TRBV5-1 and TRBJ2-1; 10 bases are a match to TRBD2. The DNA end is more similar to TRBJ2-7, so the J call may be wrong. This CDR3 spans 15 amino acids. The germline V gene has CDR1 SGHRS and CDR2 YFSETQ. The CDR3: CASSSLAGGGNEQYF. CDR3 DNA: TGCGCCAGCAGCAGTTTAGCGGGAGGCGGCAATGAGCAGTACTTC.

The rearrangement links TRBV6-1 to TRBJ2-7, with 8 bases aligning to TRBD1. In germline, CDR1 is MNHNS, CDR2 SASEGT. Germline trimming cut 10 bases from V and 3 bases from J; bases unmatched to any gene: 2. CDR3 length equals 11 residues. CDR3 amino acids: CATGTGYEQYF. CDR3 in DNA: TGTGCCACCGGGACAGGCTACGAGCAGTACTTC.

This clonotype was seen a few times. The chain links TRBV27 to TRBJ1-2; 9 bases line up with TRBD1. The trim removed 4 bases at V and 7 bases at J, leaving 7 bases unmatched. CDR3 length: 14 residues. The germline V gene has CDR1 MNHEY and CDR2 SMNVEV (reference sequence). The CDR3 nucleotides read TGTGCCAGCAGTTCCAGGACAGGGGCGCGTGGCTACACCTTC. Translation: CASSSRTGARGYTF.

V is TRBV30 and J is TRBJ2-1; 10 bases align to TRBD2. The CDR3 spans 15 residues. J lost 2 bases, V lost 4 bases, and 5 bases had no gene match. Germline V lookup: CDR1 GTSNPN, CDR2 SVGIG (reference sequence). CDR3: CAWTASGGPYNEQFF. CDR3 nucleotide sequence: TGTGCCTGGACGGCTAGCGGGGGACCCTACAATGAGCAGTTCTTC. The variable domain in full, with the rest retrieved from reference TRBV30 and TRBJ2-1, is SQTIHQWPATLVQPVGSPLSLECTVEGTSNPNLYWYRQAAGRGLQLLFYSVGIGQISSEVPQNLSASRPQDRQFILSSKKLLLSDSGFYLCAWTASGGPYNEQFFGPGTRLTVL.